This T cell receptor beta chain appears in the sequencing data of a study of blood T cells in healthy people across ages. A second PCR of 7 to 11 cycles used a sample-barcoded 5' primer and a J-beta primer mix. A template-switch adaptor with 12 random nucleotides tagged each cDNA molecule. One entry per CDR3 protein, called by TCRdb with MiXCR from the 5' RACE reads. This sample has over 600,000 distinct CDR3 sequences, with more than 55% found just once. As regards this clonotype: The antigen is unknown.

Study results and limitations: The CMV status of each donor remained undetermined, and this could have confounded shifts in expanded clonotypes.

CDR1 is SEHNR, CDR2 FQNEAQ, per germline (reference sequence). Trimming shortened V by 2 bases and J by 6 bases, and 5 bases separated the two germline ends. The CDR3 loop spans 13 amino acids. The TCR was taken from a man aged 35 to 55 in good health. The V and J genes are TRBV7-9 and TRBJ1-6; D not resolved. Sequenced material: blood. Written as DNA, the CDR3 is TGTGCCAGCAGCTTATCAATTAATTCACCCCTCCACTTT. This gives the protein CASSLSINSPLHF.